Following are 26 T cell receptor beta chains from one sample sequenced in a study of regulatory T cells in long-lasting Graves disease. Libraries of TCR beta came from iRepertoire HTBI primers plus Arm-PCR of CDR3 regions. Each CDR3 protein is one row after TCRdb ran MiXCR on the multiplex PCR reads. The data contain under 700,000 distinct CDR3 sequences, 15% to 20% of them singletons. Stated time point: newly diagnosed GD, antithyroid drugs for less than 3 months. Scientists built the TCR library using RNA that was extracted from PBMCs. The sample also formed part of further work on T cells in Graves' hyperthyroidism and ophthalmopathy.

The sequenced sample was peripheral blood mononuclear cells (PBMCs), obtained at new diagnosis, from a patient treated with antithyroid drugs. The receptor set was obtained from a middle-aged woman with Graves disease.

The chain's CDR3 is CASSGSDRGETQYF. CDR3 nucleotide sequence: TGTGCCAGCAGCGGGTCGGACAGGGGAGAGACCCAGTACTTC. This chain uses TRBV27 with TRBJ2-5, with 9 nucleotides matching TRBD1. Losses at the gene ends were 6 bases for V and 4 bases for J; bases not matched to a gene: 6. The CDR3 covers 14 residues. Germline V CDR1 and CDR2: MNHEY, SMNVEV (reference sequence).

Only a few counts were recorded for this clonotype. CDR3 protein: CASSFPSGGDNEQFF. For the CDR3, the DNA is TGTGCCAGCAGTTTCCCTAGCGGGGGGGACAATGAGCAGTTCTTC. The genes are TRBV12-3 or TRBV12-4 and TRBJ2-1; 12 nucleotides agree with TRBD2. Unmatched junction bases numbered 2, after V lost 3 bases and J lost 5 bases. This CDR3 is 15 amino acids long.

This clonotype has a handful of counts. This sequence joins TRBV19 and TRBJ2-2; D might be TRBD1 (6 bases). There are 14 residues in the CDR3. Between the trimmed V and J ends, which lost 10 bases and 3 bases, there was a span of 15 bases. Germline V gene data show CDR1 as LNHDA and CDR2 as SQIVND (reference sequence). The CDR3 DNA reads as TGTGCCACCGAGGAAGGACAGTACACCGGGGAGCTGTTTTTT. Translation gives CATEEGQYTGELFF.

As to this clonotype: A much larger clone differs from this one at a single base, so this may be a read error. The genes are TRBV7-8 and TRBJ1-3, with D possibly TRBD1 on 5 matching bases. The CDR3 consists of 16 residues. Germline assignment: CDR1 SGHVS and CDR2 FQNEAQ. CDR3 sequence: CACSGGTVYSGNTIYF. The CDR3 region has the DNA TGTGCCTGCAGCGGGGGGACGGTATACTCTGGAAACACCATATATTTT.

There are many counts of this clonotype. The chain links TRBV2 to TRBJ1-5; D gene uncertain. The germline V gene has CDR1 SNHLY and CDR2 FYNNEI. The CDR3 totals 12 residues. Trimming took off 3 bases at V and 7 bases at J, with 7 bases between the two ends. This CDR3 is CASSEDGQPQHF. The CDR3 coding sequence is TGTGCCAGCAGTGAGGATGGGCAGCCCCAGCATTTT.

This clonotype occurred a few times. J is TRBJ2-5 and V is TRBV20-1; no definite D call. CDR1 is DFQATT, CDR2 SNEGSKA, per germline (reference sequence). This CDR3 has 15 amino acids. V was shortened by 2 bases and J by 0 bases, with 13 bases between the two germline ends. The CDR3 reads CSARTWRQHQETQYF. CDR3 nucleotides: TGCAGTGCTAGAACGTGGCGGCAGCACCAAGAGACCCAGTACTTC.

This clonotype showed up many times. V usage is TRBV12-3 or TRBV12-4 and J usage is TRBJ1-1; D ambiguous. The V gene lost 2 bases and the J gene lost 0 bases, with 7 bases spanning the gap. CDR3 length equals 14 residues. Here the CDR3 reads CASSLNGLNTEAFF. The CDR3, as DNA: TGTGCCAGCAGTTTAAACGGATTGAACACTGAAGCTTTCTTT.

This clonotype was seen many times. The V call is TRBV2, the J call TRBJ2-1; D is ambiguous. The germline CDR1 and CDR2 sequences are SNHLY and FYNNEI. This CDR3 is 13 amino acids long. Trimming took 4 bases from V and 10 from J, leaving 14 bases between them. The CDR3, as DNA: TGTGCCAGCAGTGGAGGTTGGGCGGCAGAGCAGTTCTTC. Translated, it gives CASSGGWAAEQFF. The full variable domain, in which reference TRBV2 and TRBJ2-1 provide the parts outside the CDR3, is EPEVTQTPSHQVTQMGQEVILRCVPISNHLYFYWYRQILGQKVEFLVSFYNNEISEKSEIFDDQFSVERPDGSNFTLKIRSTKLEDSAMYFCASSGGWAAEQFFGPGTRLTVL.

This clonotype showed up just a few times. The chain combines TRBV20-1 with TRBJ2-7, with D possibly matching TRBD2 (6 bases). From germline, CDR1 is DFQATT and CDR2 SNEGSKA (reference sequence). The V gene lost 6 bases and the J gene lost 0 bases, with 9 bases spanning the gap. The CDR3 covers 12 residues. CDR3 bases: TGCAGTGCCGGGACTCACTCCTACGAGCAGTACTTC. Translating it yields CSAGTHSYEQYF.

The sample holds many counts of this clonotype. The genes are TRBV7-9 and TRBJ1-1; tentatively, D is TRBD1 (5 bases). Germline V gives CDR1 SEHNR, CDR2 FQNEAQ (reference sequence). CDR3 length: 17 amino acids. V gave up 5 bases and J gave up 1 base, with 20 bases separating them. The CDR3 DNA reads TGTGCCAGCAGCCGCTCCACCGGGACCCAACCGAACACTGAAGCTTTCTTT. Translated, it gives CASSRSTGTQPNTEAFF.

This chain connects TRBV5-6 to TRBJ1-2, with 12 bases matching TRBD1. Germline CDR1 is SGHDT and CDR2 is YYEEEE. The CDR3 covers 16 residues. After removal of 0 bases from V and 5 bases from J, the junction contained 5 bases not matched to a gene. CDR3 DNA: TGTGCCAGCAGCTTGGAGGGACAGGGGGCGCGATATGGCTACACCTTC. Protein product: CASSLEGQGARYGYTF.

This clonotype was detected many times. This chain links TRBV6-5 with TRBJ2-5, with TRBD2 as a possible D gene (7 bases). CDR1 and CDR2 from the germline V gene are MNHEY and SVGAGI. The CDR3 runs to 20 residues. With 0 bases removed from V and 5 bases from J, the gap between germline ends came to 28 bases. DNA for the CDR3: TGTGCCAGCAGTTACTCCCTGCCTGGGGGGGGGCTCGAAACGTGGGAGACCCAGTACTTC. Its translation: CASSYSLPGGGLETWETQYF.

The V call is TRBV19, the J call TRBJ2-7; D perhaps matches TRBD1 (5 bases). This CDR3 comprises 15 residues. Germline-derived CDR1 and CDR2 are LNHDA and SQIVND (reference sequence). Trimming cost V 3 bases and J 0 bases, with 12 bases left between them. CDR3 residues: CASSITIQASYEQYF. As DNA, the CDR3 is TGTGCCAGTAGTATTACCATACAGGCCTCCTACGAGCAGTACTTC.

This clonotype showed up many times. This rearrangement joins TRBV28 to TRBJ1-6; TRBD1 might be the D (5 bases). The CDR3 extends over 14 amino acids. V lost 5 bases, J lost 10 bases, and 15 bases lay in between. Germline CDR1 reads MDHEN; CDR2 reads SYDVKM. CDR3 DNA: TGTGCCAGCAGTCCCCCCCGGGGCGGCTCACCCCTCCACTTT. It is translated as CASSPPRGGSPLHF.

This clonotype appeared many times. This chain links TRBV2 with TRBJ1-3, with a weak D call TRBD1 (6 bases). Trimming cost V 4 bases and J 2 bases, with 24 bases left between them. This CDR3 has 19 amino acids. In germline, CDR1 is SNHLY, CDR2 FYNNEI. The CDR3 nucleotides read TGTGCCAGCAGTGGGGCATCGGGACAACCTAACACTCCTGGAAACACCATATATTTT. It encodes CASSGASGQPNTPGNTIYF.

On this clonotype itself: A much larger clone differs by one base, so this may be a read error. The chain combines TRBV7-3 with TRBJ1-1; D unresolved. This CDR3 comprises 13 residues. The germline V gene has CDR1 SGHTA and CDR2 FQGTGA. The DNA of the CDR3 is TGTGCCAGCAGTTCGGCAGTGAACGCTGAAGTTTTCTTT. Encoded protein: CASSSAVNAEVFF.

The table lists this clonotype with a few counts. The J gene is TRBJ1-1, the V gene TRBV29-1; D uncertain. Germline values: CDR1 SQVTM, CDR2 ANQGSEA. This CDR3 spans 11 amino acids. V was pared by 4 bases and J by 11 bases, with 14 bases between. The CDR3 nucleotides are TGCAGCGTTGGGATCAACCTGAAGGCTTTCTTT. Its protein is CSVGINLKAFF.

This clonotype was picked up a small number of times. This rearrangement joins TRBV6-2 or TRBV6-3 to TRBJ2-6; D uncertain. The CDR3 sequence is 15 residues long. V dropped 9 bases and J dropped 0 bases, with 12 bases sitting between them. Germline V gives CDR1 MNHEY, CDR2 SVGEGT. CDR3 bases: TGTGCCAGTCATGTGTGGGGCTCTGGGGCCAACGTCCTGACTTTC. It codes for CASHVWGSGANVLTF.

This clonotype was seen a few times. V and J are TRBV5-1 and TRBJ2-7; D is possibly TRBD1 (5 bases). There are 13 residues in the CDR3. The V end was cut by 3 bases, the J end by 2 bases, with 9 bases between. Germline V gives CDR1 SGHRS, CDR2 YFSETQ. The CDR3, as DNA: TGCGCCAGCAGCTCGGACAAAACCTACGAGCAGTACTTC. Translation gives CASSSDKTYEQYF.

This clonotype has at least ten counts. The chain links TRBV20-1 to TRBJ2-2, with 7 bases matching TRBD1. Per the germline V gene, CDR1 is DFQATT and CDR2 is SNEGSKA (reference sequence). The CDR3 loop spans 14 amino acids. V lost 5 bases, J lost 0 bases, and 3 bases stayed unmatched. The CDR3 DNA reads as TGCAGTGCTCAAAGGGGGCCGAACACCGGGGAGCTGTTTTTT. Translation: CSAQRGPNTGELFF.

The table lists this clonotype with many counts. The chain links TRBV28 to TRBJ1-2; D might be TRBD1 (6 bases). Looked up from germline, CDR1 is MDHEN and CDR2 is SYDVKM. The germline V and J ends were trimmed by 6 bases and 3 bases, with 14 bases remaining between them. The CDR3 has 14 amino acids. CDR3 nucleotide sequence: TGTGCCAGCAGATTGATGGGACAAGACTATGGCTACACCTTC. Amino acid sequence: CASRLMGQDYGYTF.

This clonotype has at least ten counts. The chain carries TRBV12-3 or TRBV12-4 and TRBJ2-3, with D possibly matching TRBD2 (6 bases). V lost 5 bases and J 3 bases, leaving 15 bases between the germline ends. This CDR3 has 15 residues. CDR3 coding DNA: TGTGCCAGCAGTCCGTTACTAGCCGGGACAGATACGCAGTATTTT. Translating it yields CASSPLLAGTDTQYF.

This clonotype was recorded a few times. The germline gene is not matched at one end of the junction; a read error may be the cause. CDR3 bases: TGTGCCAGCAGCTTGGTGGGCAGGGGGCGGCTAGACACTGAAGCTTTCTTT. It is translated as CASSLVGRGRLDTEAFF. The chain uses TRBV5-1 and TRBJ1-1, with 8 nucleotides matching TRBD1. Germline V gives CDR1 SGHRS, CDR2 YFSETQ. This CDR3 has 17 amino acids.

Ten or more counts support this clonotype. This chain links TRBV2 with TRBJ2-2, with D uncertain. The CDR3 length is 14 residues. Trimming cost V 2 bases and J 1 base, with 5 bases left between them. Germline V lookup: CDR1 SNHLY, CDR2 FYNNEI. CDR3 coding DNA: TGTGCCAGCAGTGAACTAAGGAACACCGGGGAGCTGTTTTTT. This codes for CASSELRNTGELFF.

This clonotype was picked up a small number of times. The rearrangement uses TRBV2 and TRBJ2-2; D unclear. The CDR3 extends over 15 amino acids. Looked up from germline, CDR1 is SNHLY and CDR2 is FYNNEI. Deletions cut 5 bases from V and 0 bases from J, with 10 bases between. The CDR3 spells CASSPPASNTGELFF. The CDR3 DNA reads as TGTGCCAGCAGTCCCCCGGCATCGAACACCGGGGAGCTGTTTTTT.

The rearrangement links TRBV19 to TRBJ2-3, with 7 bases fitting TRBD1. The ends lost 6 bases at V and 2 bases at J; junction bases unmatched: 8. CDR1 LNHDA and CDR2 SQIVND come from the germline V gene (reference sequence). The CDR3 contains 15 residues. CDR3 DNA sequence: TGTGCCAGTAGAGGGACAGTAGAAAACACAGATACGCAGTATTTT. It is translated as CASRGTVENTDTQYF.